These 9 T cell receptor beta chains were sequenced from one sample in a study of cytomegalovirus exposure and HLA in healthy donors. The PCR made use of 60 Vbeta and 13 Jbeta primers. The repertoire was sequenced with immunoSEQ multiplex PCR; TCRdb's copy has only in-frame clones and lacks some. The table shows more than 100,000 clones, with 75% to 90% occurring only once. What was sequenced was PBMCs. Receptor source: a man in his forties or fifties in good health and CMV-seronegative.

The chain combines TRBV4-1 with TRBJ2-7; perhaps TRBD2 as D (7 bases). Per the germline V gene, CDR1 is MGHRA and CDR2 is YSYEKL. V dropped 1 base and J dropped 3 bases, with 16 bases sitting between them. The CDR3 is made up of 16 amino acids. The CDR3 nucleotides are TGCGCCAGCAGCCAAGTGGGGGGGACAAGTATCTACGAGCAGTACTTC. This codes for CASSQVGGTSIYEQYF.

The V and J genes are TRBV27 and TRBJ2-1, with 13 bases lining up with TRBD2. Per the germline V gene, CDR1 is MNHEY and CDR2 is SMNVEV (reference sequence). The CDR3 length is 16 residues. J was trimmed by 7 bases and V by 5 bases; bases with no gene match: 8. The CDR3 DNA is TGTGCCAGCAGTATCACGACTAGCGGGGGGATTAATGAGCAGTTCTTC. Translation gives CASSITTSGGINEQFF.

The chain uses TRBV29-1 and TRBJ1-1, with 7 nucleotides matching TRBD1. Germline V lookup: CDR1 SQVTM, CDR2 ANQGSEA. V gave up 5 bases and J gave up 2 bases; unmatched junction bases: 2. This CDR3 comprises 12 residues. CDR3 bases: TGCAGCGTTCGACAGGGAAACACTGAAGCTTTCTTT. Protein product: CSVRQGNTEAFF. The variable domain in full, completed from reference TRBV29-1 and TRBJ1-1, reads SAVISQKPSRDICQRGTSLTIQCQVDSQVTMMFWYRQQPGQSLTLIATANQGSEATYESGFVIDKFPISRPNLTFSTLTVSNMSPEDSSIYLCSVRQGNTEAFFGQGTRLTVV.

The chain has TRBV6-5 and TRBJ2-3, with a possible D match to TRBD2 (6 bases). Germline V CDR1 and CDR2: MNHEY, SVGAGI. The germline V and J ends were trimmed by 6 bases and 7 bases, with 17 bases remaining between them. The CDR3 runs to 14 residues. The CDR3 sequence is CASRSSGLRHTQYF. For the CDR3, the DNA is TGTGCCAGCAGATCGAGCGGGCTCAGGCATACGCAGTATTTT.

The J gene is TRBJ2-2, the V gene TRBV7-3, with D possibly TRBD1 on 9 matching bases. CDR1 and CDR2 from the germline V gene are SGHTA and FQGTGA. The CDR3 covers 16 residues. V was shortened by 5 bases and J by 5 bases, with 18 bases between the two germline ends. The CDR3 nucleotides are TGTGCCAGCAGCCTGGGACAGGGCGGGAGGACCGGGGAGCTGTTTTTT. This sequence encodes CASSLGQGGRTGELFF.

The chain uses TRBV6-5 and TRBJ2-7; 9 bases are a match to TRBD2. Germline CDR1 reads MNHEY; CDR2 reads SVGAGI. With V trimmed by 0 bases and J by 4 bases, 7 bases remained unmatched. CDR3 length equals 16 residues. CDR3 in DNA: TGTGCCAGCAGTTACTCCCCGGGGACTAGCCGTTACGAGCAGTACTTC. It codes for CASSYSPGTSRYEQYF.

The gene calls are TRBV16 and TRBJ2-1; 9 bases align to TRBD2. J lost 5 bases, V lost 2 bases, and 7 bases had no gene match. The germline gives CDR1 KGHSY, CDR2 FQNENV. The CDR3 covers 16 residues. The CDR3, as DNA: TGTGCCAGCAGCCAACCTAAGCGGGGGGCCAACAATGAGCAGTTCTTC. This encodes CASSQPKRGANNEQFF.

This clone was found a few times. The rearrangement links TRBV29-1 to TRBJ2-2; D unresolved. The CDR3 has 13 amino acids. V lost 1 base, J lost 0 bases, and 3 bases lay in between. Germline V gene data show CDR1 as SQVTM and CDR2 as ANQGSEA. The CDR3 protein is CSVEAANTGELFF. In nucleotides, the CDR3 is TGCAGCGTTGAAGCCGCGAACACCGGGGAGCTGTTTTTT.

The J gene is TRBJ2-3, the V gene TRBV5-1, with TRBD1 matching over 9 bases. This CDR3 region has 15 residues. The V gene end was trimmed by 4 bases and the J gene end by 1 base; junction bases not matched to a gene: 4. Germline values: CDR1 SGHRS, CDR2 YFSETQ. CDR3 protein: CASSARDRGTDTQYF. The CDR3 nucleotides are TGCGCCAGCAGCGCCCGGGACAGGGGCACAGATACGCAGTATTTT.